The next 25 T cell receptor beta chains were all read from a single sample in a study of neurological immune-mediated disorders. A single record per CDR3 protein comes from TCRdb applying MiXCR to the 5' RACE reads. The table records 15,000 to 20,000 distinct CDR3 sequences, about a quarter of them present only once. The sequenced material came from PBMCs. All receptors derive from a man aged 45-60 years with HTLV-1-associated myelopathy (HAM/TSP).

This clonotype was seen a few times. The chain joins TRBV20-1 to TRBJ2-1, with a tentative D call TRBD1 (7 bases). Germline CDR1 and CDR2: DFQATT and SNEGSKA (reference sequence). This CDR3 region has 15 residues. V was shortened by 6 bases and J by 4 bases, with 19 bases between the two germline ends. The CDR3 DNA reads TGCAGTGCCTCTAGGAGGGACAGCGGATACAATGAGCAGTTCTTC. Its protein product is CSASRRDSGYNEQFF.

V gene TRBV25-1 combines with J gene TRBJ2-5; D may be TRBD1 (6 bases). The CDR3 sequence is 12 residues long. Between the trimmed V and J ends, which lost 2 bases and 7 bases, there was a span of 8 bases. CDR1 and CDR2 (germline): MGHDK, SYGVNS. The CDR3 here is CASSEQGWTQYF. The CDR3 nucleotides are TGTGCCAGCAGTGAACAGGGGTGGACCCAGTACTTC.

The CDR3 region is CASGTEINYGYTF. The CDR3 nucleotides read TGCGCCAGCGGGACAGAGATTAACTATGGCTACACCTTC. V is TRBV5-1 and J is TRBJ1-2, with 7 bases aligning to TRBD1. With V trimmed by 7 bases and J by 1 base, 4 bases remained unmatched. The CDR3 runs 13 residues. Germline assignment: CDR1 SGHRS and CDR2 YFSETQ.

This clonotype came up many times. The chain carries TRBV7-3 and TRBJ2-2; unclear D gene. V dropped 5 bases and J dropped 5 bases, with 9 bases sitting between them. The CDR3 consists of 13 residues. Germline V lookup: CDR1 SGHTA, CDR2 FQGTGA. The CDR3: CASSPIGTGELFF. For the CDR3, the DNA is TGTGCCAGCAGCCCAATCGGGACCGGGGAGCTGTTTTTT.

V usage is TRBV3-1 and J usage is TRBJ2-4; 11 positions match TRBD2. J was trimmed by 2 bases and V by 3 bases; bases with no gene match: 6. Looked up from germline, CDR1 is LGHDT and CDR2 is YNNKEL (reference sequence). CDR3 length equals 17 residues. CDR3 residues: CASSQSSGGTTKNIQYF. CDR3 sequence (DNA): TGTGCCAGCAGCCAGTCTAGCGGGGGGACTACCAAAAACATTCAGTACTTC. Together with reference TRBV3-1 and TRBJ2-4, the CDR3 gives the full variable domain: DTAVSQTPKYLVTQMGNDKSIKCEQNLGHDTMYWYKQDSKKFLKIMFSYNNKELIINETVPNRFSPKSPDKAHLNLHINSLELGDSAVYFCASSQSSGGTTKNIQYFGAGTRLSVL.

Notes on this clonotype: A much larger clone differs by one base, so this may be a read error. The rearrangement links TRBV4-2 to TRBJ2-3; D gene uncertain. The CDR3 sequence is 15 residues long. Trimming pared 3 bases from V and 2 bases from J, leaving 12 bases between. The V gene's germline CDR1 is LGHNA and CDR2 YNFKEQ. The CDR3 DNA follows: TGTGCCAGCAGCCATTCTCCGAGCCCCACAGATACGCAGTATTTT. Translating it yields CASSHSPSPTDTQYF.

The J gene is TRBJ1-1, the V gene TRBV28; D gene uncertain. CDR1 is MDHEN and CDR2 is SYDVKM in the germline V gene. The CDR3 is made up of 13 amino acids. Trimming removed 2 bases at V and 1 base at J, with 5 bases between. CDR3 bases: TGTGCCAGCAGTTTAATCAAGAACACTGAAGCTTTCTTT. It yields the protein CASSLIKNTEAFF. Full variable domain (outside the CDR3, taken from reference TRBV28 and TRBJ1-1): DVKVTQSSRYLVKRTGEKVFLECVQDMDHENMFWYRQDPGLGLRLIYFSYDVKMKEKGDIPEGYSVSREKKERFSLILESASTNQTSMYLCASSLIKNTEAFFGQGTRLTVV.

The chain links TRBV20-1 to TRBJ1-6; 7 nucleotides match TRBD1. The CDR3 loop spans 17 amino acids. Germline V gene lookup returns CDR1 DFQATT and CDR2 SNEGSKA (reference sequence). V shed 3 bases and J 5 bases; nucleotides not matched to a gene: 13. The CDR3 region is CSARGDRAGVHNSPLHF. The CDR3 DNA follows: TGCAGTGCTAGGGGAGACAGGGCTGGTGTCCATAATTCACCCCTCCACTTT.

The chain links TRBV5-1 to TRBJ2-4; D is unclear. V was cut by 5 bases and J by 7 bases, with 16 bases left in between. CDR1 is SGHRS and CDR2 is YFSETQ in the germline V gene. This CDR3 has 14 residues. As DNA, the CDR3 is TGCGCCAGCAGTAGTCTGGGTCCACAGAACATTCAGTACTTC. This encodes CASSSLGPQNIQYF.

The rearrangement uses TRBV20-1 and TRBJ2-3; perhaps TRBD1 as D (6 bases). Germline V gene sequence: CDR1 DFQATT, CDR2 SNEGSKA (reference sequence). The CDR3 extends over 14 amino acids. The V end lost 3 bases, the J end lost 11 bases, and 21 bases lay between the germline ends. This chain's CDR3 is CSASSTGRSGEQYF. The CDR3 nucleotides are TGCAGTGCTAGTTCTACAGGGCGGTCCGGGGAGCAGTATTTT.

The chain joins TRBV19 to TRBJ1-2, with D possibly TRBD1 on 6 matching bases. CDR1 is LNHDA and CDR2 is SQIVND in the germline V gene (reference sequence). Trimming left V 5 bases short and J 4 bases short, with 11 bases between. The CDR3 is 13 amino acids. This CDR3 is CASSPDRTYGYTF. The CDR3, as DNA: TGTGCCAGTAGTCCGGACAGAACCTATGGCTACACCTTC.

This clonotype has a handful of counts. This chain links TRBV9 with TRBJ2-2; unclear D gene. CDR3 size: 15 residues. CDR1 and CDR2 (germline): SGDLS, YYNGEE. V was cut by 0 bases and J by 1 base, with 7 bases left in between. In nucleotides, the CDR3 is TGTGCCAGCAGCGTAGACCCCCAGAACACCGGGGAGCTGTTTTTT. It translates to CASSVDPQNTGELFF.

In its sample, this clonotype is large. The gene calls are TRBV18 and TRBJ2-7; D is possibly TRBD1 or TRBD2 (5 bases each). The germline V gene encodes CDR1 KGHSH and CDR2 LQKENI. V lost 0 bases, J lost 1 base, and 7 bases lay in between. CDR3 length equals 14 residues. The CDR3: CASSPPRESYEQYF. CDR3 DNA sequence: TGTGCCAGCTCACCACCCAGGGAGTCCTACGAGCAGTACTTC.

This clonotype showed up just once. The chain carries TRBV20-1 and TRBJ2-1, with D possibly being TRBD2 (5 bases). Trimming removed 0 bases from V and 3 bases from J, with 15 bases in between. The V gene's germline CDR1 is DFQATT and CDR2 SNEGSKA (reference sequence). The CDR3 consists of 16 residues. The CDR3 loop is CSARDLKAGLYNEQFF. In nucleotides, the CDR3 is TGCAGTGCTAGAGATCTCAAGGCGGGTCTCTACAATGAGCAGTTCTTC.

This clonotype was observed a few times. CDR3 protein: CATSDLSGSRTGELFF. DNA of the CDR3: TGTGCCACCAGTGATTTGAGCGGGAGCCGTACCGGGGAGCTGTTTTTT. The rearrangement links TRBV24-1 to TRBJ2-2; 8 bases map to TRBD2. CDR3 length equals 16 residues. Unmatched junction bases numbered 4, after V lost 0 bases and J lost 5 bases. Germline assignment: CDR1 KGHDR and CDR2 SFDVKD.

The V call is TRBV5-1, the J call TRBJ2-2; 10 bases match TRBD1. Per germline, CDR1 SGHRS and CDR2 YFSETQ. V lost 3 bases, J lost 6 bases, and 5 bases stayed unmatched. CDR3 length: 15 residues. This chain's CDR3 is CASSCGDRGPGELFF. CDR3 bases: TGCGCCAGCAGCTGTGGGGACAGGGGACCCGGGGAGCTGTTTTTT.

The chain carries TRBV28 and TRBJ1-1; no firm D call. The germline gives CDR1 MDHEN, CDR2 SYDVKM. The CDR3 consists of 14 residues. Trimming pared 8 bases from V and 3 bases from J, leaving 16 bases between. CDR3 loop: CASQLIRRDTEAFF. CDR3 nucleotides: TGTGCCAGCCAACTCATAAGGAGGGACACTGAAGCTTTCTTT. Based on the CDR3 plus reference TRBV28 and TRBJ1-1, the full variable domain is DVKVTQSSRYLVKRTGEKVFLECVQDMDHENMFWYRQDPGLGLRLIYFSYDVKMKEKGDIPEGYSVSREKKERFSLILESASTNQTSMYLCASQLIRRDTEAFFGQGTRLTVV.

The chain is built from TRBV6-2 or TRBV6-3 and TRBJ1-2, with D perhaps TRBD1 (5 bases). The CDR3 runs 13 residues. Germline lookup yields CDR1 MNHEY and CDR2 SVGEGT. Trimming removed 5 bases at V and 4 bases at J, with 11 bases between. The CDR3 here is CASSPTGSYGYTF. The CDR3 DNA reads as TGTGCCAGCAGTCCCACAGGAAGCTATGGCTACACCTTC.

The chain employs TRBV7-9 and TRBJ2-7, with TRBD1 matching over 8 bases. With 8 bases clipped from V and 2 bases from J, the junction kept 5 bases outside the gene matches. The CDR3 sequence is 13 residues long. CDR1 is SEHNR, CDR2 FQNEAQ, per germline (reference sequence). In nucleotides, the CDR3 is TGTGCCAGCGTCCGGGACAGGACCTACGAGCAGTACTTC. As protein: CASVRDRTYEQYF.

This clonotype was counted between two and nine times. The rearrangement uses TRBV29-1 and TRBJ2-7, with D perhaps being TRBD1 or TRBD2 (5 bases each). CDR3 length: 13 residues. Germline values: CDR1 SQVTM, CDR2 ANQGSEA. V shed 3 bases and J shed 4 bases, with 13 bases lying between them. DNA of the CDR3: TGCAGCGTTGATACGGGACCGGCTTACGAGCAGTACTTC. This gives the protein CSVDTGPAYEQYF.

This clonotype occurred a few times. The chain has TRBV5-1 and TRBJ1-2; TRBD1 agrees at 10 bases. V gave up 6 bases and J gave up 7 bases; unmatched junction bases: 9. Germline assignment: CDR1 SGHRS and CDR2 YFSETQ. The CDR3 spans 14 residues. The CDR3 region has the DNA TGCGCCAGCACCGACCCGGGACAGGGGACTGGCTACACCTTC. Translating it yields CASTDPGQGTGYTF.

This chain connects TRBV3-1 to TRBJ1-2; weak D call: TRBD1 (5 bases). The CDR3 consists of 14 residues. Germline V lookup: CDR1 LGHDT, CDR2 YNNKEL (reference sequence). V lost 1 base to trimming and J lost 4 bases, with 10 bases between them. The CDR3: CASSQGRGSYGYTF. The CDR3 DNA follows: TGTGCCAGCAGCCAAGGTAGGGGTAGCTATGGCTACACCTTC.

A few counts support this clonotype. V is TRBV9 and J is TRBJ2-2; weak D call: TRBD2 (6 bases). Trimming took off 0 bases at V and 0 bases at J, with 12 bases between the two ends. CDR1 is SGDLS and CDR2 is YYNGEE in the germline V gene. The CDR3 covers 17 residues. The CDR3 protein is CASSVVFGGANTGELFF. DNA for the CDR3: TGTGCCAGCAGCGTAGTGTTCGGCGGGGCGAACACCGGGGAGCTGTTTTTT.

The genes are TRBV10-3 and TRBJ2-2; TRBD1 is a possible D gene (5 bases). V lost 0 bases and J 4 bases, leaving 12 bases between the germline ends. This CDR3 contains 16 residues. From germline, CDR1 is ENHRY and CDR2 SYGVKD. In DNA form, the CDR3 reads TGTGCCATCAGTGAGTCCCAGGGAAAAAGCACCGGGGAGCTGTTTTTT. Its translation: CAISESQGKSTGELFF.

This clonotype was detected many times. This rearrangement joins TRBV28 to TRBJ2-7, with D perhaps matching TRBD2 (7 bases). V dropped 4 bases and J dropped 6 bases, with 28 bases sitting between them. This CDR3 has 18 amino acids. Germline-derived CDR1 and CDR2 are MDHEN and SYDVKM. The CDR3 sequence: CASSYREGGAQHRAEQYF. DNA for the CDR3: TGTGCCAGCAGTTATAGGGAGGGGGGAGCACAACATAGGGCCGAGCAGTACTTC.